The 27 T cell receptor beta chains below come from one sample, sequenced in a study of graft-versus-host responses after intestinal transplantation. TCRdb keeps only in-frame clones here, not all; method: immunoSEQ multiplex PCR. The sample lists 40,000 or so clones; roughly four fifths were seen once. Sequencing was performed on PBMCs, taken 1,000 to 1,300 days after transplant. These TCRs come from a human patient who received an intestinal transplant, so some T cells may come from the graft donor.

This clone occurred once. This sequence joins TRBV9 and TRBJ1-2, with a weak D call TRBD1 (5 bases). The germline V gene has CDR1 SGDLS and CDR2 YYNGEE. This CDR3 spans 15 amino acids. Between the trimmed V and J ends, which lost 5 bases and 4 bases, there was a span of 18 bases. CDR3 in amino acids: CASREHPMGGYGYTF. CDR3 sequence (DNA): TGTGCCAGCAGGGAACACCCCATGGGGGGCTATGGCTACACCTTC.

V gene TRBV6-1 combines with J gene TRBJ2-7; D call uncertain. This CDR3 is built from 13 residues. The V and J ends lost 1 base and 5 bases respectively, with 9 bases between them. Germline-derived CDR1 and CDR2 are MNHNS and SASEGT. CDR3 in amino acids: CASSEVWRNEQYF. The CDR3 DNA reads TGTGCCAGCAGTGAAGTCTGGCGGAACGAGCAGTACTTC.

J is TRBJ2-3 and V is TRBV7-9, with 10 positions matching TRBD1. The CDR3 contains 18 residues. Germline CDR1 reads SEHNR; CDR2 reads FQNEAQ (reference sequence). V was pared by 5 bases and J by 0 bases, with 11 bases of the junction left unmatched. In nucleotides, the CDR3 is TGTGCCAGCAGCCCGCGGTCGGGGACAGGGGCTAGCACAGATACGCAGTATTTT. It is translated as CASSPRSGTGASTDTQYF. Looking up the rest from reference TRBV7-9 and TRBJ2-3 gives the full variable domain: DTGVSQNPRHKITKRGQNVTFRCDPISEHNRLYWYRQTLGQGPEFLTYFQNEAQLEKSRLLSDRFSAERPKGSFSTLEIQRTEQGDSAMYLCASSPRSGTGASTDTQYFGPGTRLTVL.

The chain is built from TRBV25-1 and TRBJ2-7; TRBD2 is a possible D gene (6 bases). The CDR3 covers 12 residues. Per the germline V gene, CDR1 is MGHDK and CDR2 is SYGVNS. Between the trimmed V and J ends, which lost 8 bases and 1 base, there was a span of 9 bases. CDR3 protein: CASGGASYEQYF. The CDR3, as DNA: TGTGCCAGCGGCGGGGCGTCCTACGAGCAGTACTTC.

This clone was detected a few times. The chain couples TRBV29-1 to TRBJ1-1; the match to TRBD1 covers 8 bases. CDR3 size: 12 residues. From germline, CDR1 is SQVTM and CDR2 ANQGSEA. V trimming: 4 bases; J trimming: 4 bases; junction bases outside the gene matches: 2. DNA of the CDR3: TGCAGCGTTGGGGACAGGTCCACTGAAGCTTTCTTT. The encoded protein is CSVGDRSTEAFF. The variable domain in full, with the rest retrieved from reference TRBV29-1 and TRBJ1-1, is SAVISQKPSRDICQRGTSLTIQCQVDSQVTMMFWYRQQPGQSLTLIATANQGSEATYESGFVIDKFPISRPNLTFSTLTVSNMSPEDSSIYLCSVGDRSTEAFFGQGTRLTVV.

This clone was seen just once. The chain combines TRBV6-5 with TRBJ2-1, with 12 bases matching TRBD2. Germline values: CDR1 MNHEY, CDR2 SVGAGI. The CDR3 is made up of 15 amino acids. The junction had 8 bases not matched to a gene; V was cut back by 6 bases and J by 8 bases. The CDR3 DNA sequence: TGTGCCAGCAGCACCCCAGGGACTAGCGGGTATGAGCAGTTCTTC. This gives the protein CASSTPGTSGYEQFF.

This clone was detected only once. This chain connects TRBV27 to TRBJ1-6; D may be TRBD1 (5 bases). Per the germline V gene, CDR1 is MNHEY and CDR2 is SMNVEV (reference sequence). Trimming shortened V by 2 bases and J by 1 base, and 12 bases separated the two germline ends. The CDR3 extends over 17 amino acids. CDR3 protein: CASSLDPQGSYNSPLHF. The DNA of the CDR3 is TGTGCCAGCAGTTTAGATCCCCAGGGATCCTATAATTCACCCCTCCACTTT.

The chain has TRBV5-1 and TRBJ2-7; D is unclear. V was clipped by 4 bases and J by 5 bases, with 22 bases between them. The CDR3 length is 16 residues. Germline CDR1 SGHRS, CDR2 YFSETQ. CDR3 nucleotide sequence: TGCGCCAGCAGCCGCGCCCTCCTAGTGAAGGAAGACGAGCAGTACTTC. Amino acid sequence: CASSRALLVKEDEQYF.

DNA of the CDR3: TGTGCCAGCAGCCCGGGTCCCTACGAGCAGTACTTC. It is translated as CASSPGPYEQYF. The chain combines TRBV6-5 with TRBJ2-7; D is undetermined. V lost 6 bases, J lost 2 bases, and 8 bases lay in between. This CDR3 contains 12 residues. Germline assignment: CDR1 MNHEY and CDR2 SVGAGI.

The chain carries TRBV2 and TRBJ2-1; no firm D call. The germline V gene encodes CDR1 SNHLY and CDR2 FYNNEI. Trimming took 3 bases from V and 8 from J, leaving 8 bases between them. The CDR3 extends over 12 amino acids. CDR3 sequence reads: CASSESTDEQFF. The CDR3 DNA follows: TGTGCCAGCAGTGAGTCGACGGATGAGCAGTTCTTC. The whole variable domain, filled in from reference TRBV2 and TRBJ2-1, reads EPEVTQTPSHQVTQMGQEVILRCVPISNHLYFYWYRQILGQKVEFLVSFYNNEISEKSEIFDDQFSVERPDGSNFTLKIRSTKLEDSAMYFCASSESTDEQFFGPGTRLTVL.

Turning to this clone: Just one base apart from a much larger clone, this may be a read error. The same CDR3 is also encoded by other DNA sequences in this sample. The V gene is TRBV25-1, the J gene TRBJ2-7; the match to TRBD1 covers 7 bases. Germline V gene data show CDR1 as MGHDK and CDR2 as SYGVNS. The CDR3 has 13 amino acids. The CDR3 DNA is TGTGCCAGCAGTGAATGGACAGGTTACGAACAGTACTTC. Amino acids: CASSEWTGYEQYF.

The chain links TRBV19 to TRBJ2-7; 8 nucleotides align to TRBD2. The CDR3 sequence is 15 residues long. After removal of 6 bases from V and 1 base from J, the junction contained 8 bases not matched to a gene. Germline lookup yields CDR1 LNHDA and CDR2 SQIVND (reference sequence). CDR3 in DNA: TGTGCCAGTAGGTTTAGCGGGAAGAGATCCTACGAGCAGTACTTC. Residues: CASRFSGKRSYEQYF. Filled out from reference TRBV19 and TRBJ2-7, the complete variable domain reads DGGITQSPKYLFRKEGQNVTLSCEQNLNHDAMYWYRQDPGQGLRLIYYSQIVNDFQKGDIAEGYSVSREKKESFPLTVTSAQKNPTAFYLCASRFSGKRSYEQYFGPGTRLTVT.

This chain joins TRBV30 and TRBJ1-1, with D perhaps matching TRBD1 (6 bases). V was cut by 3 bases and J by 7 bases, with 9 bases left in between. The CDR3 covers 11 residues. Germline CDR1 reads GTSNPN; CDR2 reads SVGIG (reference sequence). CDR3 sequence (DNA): TGTGCCTGGAGCAGGGGCCGTGAAGCTTTCTTT. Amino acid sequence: CAWSRGREAFF. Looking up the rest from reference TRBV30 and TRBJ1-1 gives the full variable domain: SQTIHQWPATLVQPVGSPLSLECTVEGTSNPNLYWYRQAAGRGLQLLFYSVGIGQISSEVPQNLSASRPQDRQFILSSKKLLLSDSGFYLCAWSRGREAFFGQGTRLTVV.

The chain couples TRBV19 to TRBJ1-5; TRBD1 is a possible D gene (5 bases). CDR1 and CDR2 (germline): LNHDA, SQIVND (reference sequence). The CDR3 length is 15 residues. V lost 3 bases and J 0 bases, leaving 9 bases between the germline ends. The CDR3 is CASSMGGHSNQPQHF. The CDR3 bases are TGTGCCAGTAGTATGGGAGGACATAGCAATCAGCCCCAGCATTTT. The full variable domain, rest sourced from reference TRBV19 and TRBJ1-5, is DGGITQSPKYLFRKEGQNVTLSCEQNLNHDAMYWYRQDPGQGLRLIYYSQIVNDFQKGDIAEGYSVSREKKESFPLTVTSAQKNPTAFYLCASSMGGHSNQPQHFGDGTRLSIL.

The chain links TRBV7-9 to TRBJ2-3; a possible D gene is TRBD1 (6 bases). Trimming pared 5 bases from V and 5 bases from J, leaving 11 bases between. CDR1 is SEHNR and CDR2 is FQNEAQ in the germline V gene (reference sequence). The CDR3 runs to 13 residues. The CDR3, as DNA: TGTGCCAGCAGCCCCAGGACAGAAGATACGCAGTATTTT. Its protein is CASSPRTEDTQYF.

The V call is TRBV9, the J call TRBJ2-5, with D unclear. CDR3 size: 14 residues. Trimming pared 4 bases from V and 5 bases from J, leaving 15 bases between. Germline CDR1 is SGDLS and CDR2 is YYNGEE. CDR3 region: CASSPPRDEETQYF. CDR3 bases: TGTGCCAGCAGCCCCCCCAGAGATGAGGAGACCCAGTACTTC.

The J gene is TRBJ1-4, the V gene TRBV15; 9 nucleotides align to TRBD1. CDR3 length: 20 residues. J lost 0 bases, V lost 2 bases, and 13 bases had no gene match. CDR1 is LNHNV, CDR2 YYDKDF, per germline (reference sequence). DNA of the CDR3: TGTGCCACCAGCAGACCTGGGAGGGGACAGGGAGGGTCAACTAATGAAAAACTGTTTTTT. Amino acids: CATSRPGRGQGGSTNEKLFF.

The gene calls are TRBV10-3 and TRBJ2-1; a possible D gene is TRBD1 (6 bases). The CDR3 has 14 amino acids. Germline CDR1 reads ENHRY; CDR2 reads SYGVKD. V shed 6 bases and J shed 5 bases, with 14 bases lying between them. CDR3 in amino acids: CAIRQGISNNEQFF. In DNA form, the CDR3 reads TGTGCCATCAGGCAGGGGATTTCGAACAATGAGCAGTTCTTC.

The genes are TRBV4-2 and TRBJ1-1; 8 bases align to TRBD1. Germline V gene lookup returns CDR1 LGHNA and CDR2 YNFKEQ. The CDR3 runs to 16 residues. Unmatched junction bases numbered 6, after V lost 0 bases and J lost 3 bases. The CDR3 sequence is CASSQDQGAWDTEAFF. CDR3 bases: TGTGCCAGCAGCCAAGATCAGGGGGCATGGGACACTGAAGCTTTCTTT.

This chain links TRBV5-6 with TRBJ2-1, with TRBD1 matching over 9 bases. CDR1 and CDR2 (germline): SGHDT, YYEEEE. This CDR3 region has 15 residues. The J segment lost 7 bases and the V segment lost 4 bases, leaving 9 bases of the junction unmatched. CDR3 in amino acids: CASSRGQGTPNEQFF. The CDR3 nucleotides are TGTGCCAGCAGCAGGGGACAGGGTACGCCAAATGAGCAGTTCTTC. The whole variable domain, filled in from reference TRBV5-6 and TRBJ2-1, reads DAGVTQSPTHLIKTRGQQVTLRCSPKSGHDTVSWYQQALGQGPQFIFQYYEEEERQRGNFPDRFSGHQFPNYSSELNVNALLLGDSALYLCASSRGQGTPNEQFFGPGTRLTVL.

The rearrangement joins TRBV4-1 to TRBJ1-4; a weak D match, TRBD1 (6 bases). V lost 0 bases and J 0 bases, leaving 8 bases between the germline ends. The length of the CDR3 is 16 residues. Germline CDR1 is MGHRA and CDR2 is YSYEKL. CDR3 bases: TGCGCCAGCAGCCAAGAGGGACAACCAACTAATGAAAAACTGTTTTTT. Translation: CASSQEGQPTNEKLFF.

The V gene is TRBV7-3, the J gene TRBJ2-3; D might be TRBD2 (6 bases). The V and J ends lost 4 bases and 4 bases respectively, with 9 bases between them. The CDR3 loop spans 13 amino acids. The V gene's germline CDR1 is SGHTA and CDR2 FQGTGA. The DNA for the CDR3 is TGTGCCAGCAGCTCGCGGGGATCAGATACGCAGTATTTT. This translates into CASSSRGSDTQYF.

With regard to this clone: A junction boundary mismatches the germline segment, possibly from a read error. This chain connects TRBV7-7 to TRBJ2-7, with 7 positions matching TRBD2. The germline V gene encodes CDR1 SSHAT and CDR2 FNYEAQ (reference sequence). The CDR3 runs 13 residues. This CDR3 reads CASSRGGGYEQYF. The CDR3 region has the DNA TGTGCTAGCAGCCGGGGCGGGGGCTACGAGCAGTACTTC. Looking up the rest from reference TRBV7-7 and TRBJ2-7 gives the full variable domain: GAGVSQSPRYKVTKRGQDVTLRCDPISSHATLYWYQQALGQGPEFLTYFNYEAQPDKSGLPSDRFSAERPEGSISTLTIQRTEQRDSAMYRCASSRGGGYEQYFGPGTRLTVT.

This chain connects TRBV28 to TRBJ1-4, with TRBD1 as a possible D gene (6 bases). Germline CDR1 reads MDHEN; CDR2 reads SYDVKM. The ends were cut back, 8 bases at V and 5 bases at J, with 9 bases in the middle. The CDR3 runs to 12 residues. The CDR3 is CASRTANEKLFF. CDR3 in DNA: TGTGCCAGCCGGACAGCAAATGAAAAACTGTTTTTT.

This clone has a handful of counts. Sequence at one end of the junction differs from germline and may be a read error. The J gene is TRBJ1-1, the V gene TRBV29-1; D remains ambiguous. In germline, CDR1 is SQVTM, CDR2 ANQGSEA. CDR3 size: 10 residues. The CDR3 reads CSATDTEAFF. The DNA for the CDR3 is TGCAGCGCCACCGACACCGAAGCTTTCTTT.

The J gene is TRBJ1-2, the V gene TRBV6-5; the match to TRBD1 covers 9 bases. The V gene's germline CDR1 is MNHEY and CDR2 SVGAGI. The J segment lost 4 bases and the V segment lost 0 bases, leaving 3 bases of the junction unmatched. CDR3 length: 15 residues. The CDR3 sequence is CASSYSGTGTYGYTF. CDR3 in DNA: TGTGCCAGCAGTTACTCGGGGACAGGGACCTATGGCTACACCTTC.

The CDR3, as DNA: TGTGCCAGCAGCCCGCGACTAGGATTGAACACCGGGGAGCTGTTTTTT. Translation gives CASSPRLGLNTGELFF. V and J are TRBV7-9 and TRBJ2-2; possibly TRBD2 for D (6 bases). The V end was cut by 5 bases, the J end by 1 base, with 14 bases between. The CDR3 runs to 16 residues. Germline lookup yields CDR1 SEHNR and CDR2 FQNEAQ (reference sequence). Drawing the rest from reference TRBV7-9 and TRBJ2-2, the complete variable domain is DTGVSQNPRHKITKRGQNVTFRCDPISEHNRLYWYRQTLGQGPEFLTYFQNEAQLEKSRLLSDRFSAERPKGSFSTLEIQRTEQGDSAMYLCASSPRLGLNTGELFFGEGSRLTVL.